The clone carrying this T cell receptor beta chain showed up just a few times. Its antigen remains unknown. The germline V gene has CDR1 SGHDT and CDR2 YYEEEE. The CDR3 sequence is 14 residues long. Trimming took 0 bases from V and 5 from J, leaving 10 bases between them. This specimen comes from a study of T-cell reconstitution after alpha-beta-depleted transplantation in children. Study-wide points: Newly made T cells mostly supplied T-cell counts and diversity one year after transplant. The origin of high day-60 TCRbeta diversity in some patients lay in surviving recipient T cells and thymic progenitors.

The authors prepared the TCRbeta library with unique molecular identifiers. TCRdb processed the PCR reads anew with MiXCR; each CDR3 protein has one entry. The sample contains about 510,000 distinct CDR3 sequences, over 10% of which appear only once. This receptor was identified in a female patient aged 2-15 years who had a stem cell transplant for aplastic anemia, so the T cells may come from the graft donor. The chain has TRBV5-6 and TRBJ2-3, with D possibly matching TRBD1 (5 bases). The sequencing here drew on PBMCs, mostly from graft donor cells, taken 180 days after TCRalphabeta/CD19-depleted stem cell transplant. The CDR3 spells CASSLVVRGDTQYF. In DNA, the CDR3 is TGTGCCAGCAGCTTGGTAGTTAGGGGAGATACGCAGTATTTT.